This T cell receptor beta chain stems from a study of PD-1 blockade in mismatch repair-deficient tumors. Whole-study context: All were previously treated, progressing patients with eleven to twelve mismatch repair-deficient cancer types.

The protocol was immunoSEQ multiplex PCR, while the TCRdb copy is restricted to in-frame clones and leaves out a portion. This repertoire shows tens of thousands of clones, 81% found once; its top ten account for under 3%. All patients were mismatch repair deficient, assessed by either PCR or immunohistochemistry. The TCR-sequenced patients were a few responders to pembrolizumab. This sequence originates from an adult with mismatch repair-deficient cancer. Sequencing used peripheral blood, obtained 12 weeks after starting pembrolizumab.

This chain's CDR3 is CASSLASGVYNEQFF. DNA of the CDR3: TGTGCCAGCAGCTTAGCCAGCGGGGTGTACAATGAGCAGTTCTTC. The rearrangement uses TRBV11-2 and TRBJ2-1, with TRBD2 matching 7 bases. This CDR3 contains 15 residues. With 1 base clipped from V and 4 bases from J, the junction kept 4 bases outside the gene matches. CDR1 is SGHAT and CDR2 is FQNNGV in the germline V gene.